This note documents a single TCR beta chain sequence. Its target antigen remains unknown. The record has no base qualities; no much larger clone is one base away. The sample is drawn from a study of human T cells and chemical hapten exposure (dated by TCRdb to the early 2020s). Turning to the overall study: For sensitization, 2% DPC in acetone was applied to an approximately 2 cm by approximately 2 cm area of upper inner arm skin. Patients additionally received weekly therapeutic DPC doses to the scalp throughout the approximately 22-week study period. Patch testing was performed on the upper back with Finn chambers containing 0.01% DPC, and the patch tests were scored after 6 days according to International Contact Dermatitis Research Group standards. Most of the patients in the cohort were female, and the cohort covered alopecia areata with under or over 50% scalp involvement, alopecia totalis and alopecia universalis. Libraries were pooled for sequencing, and variation in per-sample TCR yields was attributed mainly to small differences in library volumes within the pool. In alopecia patients, the study followed how the peripheral blood TCR repertoire changed in vivo over primary and secondary sensitization to diphenylcyclopropenone (DPC), a hapten. Blood was sampled from patients pre-sensitization (week 0) and at 2, 6 and about 24 weeks after DPC sensitization. For TCR sequencing, blood came from 25 to 35 alopecia patients at anywhere from one to four time points (pre-sensitization, 2, 6 and 24 weeks).

The library relied on RACE. The sequencer was a NextSeq 500. Library preparation attached unique molecular identifiers to individual cDNA molecules for quantitative, reproducible TCR counting. For every blood RNA sample, sequencing covered both the TCR alpha and TCR beta chains. As for the original processing: The median number of TCRs per sample was 95,638, ranging from about 23,224 to 750,000. The Decombinator software suite was used to annotate V, J and CDR3 in the TCR reads. To make PS versus PT1 abundance plots, every sample was subsampled to the same number of TCRs (28,000). TCRs were defined as expanded if absent before sensitization and observed at least eight times at the 2-week time point. The public sequencing data were trimmed at Q25 with fastp and processed into clonotypes with MiXCR by TCRdb, which kept only in-frame beta chains. Duplicate CDR3 protein sequences are folded into a single record with the most common DNA and genes. TCRdb, rather than the study authors, made the V and J calls. Present in this sample are approximately 60,000 distinct CDR3 sequences, about 10% of which were seen just once. The ten largest clonotypes hold about 4% of the sample.

V and J are trimmed by 5 bases and 1 base, and the gene matches miss 7 bases of the junction. Per the germline V gene, WSHSY is the CDR1 and SAAADI is the CDR2. Counted from cysteine to phenylalanine, this CDR3 has 16 amino acids. The DNA shown is the 48-base CDR3, in frame from base 1. Beyond this particular receptor, the publication reports: Alopecia, a presumed autoimmune disease, was present in all patients, so the immune response of the patients might differ from that of healthy individuals. Significantly more large CDR3 similarity clusters were formed by expanded TCRs than by pre-sensitization or healthy control sets, consistent with antigen-driven responses. A positive correlation was found between the number of PT1 expanded TCRs and patch test score, with significance reached at thresholds 8, 16 and 32 but not 4. After repeated subsampling, the strength of the expansion versus patch-test correlation and the threshold at which it became significant changed. The number of TCRs above 1 in 1000 frequency did not change with DPC sensitization; there was no evidence of global repertoire structure alterations.

According to the study, the label for this sample's time point signals: pre-sensitization, week 0. This specimen's treatment or condition label, interpreted: therapeutic diphenylcyclopropenone sensitization with weekly scalp DPC. Blood at each patch-test visit was drawn before the patch test was applied. To be eligible, patients had to be aged 18 to 70, diagnosed with alopecia and judged suitable for DPC therapy, while pregnant patients were excluded. Total RNA was extracted from unfractionated whole blood that had been collected in Tempus Blood RNA tubes. Specimen: whole blood, collected in connection with sensitization to the hapten diphenylcyclopropenone (DPC). The clonotype was recovered from a woman in her thirties or forties with alopecia areata. Some clones in this sample may be carry-over from other donors' samples. The receptor chain draws on TRBV10-2 and TRBJ2-1, with 8 middle bases fitting TRBD2. The CDR3 loop reads CASSSISGKSYNEQFF. The nucleotide sequence reads TGCGCCAGCAGTTCCATTAGCGGGAAGTCCTACAATGAGCAGTTCTTC.